This T cell receptor beta chain was sequenced during a study of cytomegalovirus exposure and HLA in healthy donors (dated by TCRdb to 2015 to 2018). Turning to the overall study: According to an earlier analysis of several hundred of the donors, some 180 million T cells yielded 117 million unique TCR beta sequences and approximately 300 Gb of sequence data. Donor age, sex, ethnicity and CMV serostatus were collected together with the repertoire data. HLA typing included class I and class II loci at four-digit resolution. Every repertoire in the discovery cohort had been generated on one and the same sequencing platform. Roughly 320 gigabases of sequencing data and roughly 81 million unique TCR sequences made up an early release that covered roughly 670 HLA-typed donors. The genetic ancestry cluster associated with self-reported Caucasian donors included about 84% of the roughly 400 genotyped donors. The study profiled the T cell repertoires of about 640 subjects by immunosequencing and related them to cytomegalovirus serostatus. To predict cytomegalovirus infection status, the study brought together high-throughput TCR immunosequencing, statistical association of individual TCRs with disease status, and machine learning. The study aimed to test whether cataloging public T cell receptors could reveal signatures of past pathogen exposure. A separate validation cohort of approximately 130 different subjects was used in addition to the roughly 700-subject first cohort. Because of strong linkage in the cohort, roughly five DR-DQ haplotypes were treated as single units for association and clustering. A later analysis re-examined previously published TCR beta repertoires from about 700 donors and added high-resolution HLA genotyping to investigate patterns of TCR occurrence. Rather than drawing on any new phenotypic data, the later analysis identified candidate immune exposures from TCR beta sequences and the way those sequences occurred across donors. Among about 400 genotyped donors of the cohort, an average of around 250,000 unique TCR beta nucleotide sequences was sequenced per donor, of which 15% to 20% were non-productive. A later genetic analysis used genome-wide SNP genotypes for about 65% of the 666 donors, treating that subset as a discovery cohort. Typing coverage differed by locus: A, B, C, DRB1 and DQB1 were typed in about 620-640 donors, DQA1 in about 500, DPA1 in some 610, and DPB1 in 450 to 490. An earlier analysis of 587 of the donors used high-throughput TCR beta sequencing to judge whether each TCR beta V gene segment behaved as functional or pseudogenic.

The cohort comprised fewer than 700 healthy bone marrow donors. At the time of sampling, every cohort member was nominally healthy, though immune exposures that went unrecorded were likely present. The donor tested CMV seropositive and was one of the 289 seropositive cohort members. A peripheral blood sample was collected from each donor, and TCR beta sequencing was performed on peripheral blood mononuclear cells. The Qiagen DNeasy Blood Extraction Kit was used to extract genomic DNA from the blood cell samples. Library construction relied on the immunoSEQ multiplex PCR assay. The multiplex PCR relied on a mix of 60 forward primers for TCR Vbeta segments and 13 reverse primers for TCR Jbeta segments. A multiplex PCR assay on genomic DNA amplified the CDR3 region of rearranged TCR beta genes. The amplified TCR beta libraries were sequenced on the Illumina HiSeq System as 87-base-pair reads. As for the authors' bioinformatics: In a later analysis, tens of millions of unique TCR beta chains were counted across the approximately 640 repertoires, and roughly 11 million of these chains were shared by at least two donors. Raw reads were error-corrected and collapsed into unique sequences with a nearest-neighbor algorithm that merged closely related sequences to remove PCR and sequencing errors. To assign V, D and J gene segments, CDR3 sequences were aligned to IMGT reference sequences. For a sequence to be retained, at least a six-nucleotide match to both a V gene segment and a J gene segment was required. Rearrangements were classified as productive when the CDR3 lacked stop codons and remained in frame with V and J, and all other rearrangements were classified as non-productive. Following IMGT convention, CDR3 was defined as the stretch from the second conserved V-encoded cysteine to the conserved J-encoded phenylalanine. In an earlier analysis of roughly 580 of the donors, sequences lacking an unambiguous match to a single V gene segment were excluded. In an earlier analysis of about 590 of the donors, a V segment was called functional when productive rearrangements were above 56.7%, and segregating when the standard deviation between donors exceeded 5%. A statistical classification framework was developed to diagnose cytomegalovirus status using the catalog of TCR beta chain sequences. In a later analysis, V and J genes were assigned by comparing TCR nucleotide sequences against IMGT/GENE-DB human TR gene sequences. A later analysis assigned CDR3 sequences and most-parsimonious VDJ recombination scenarios with the TCRdist pipeline. In a later analysis, each TCR beta chain was defined by its CDR3 amino acid sequence together with its V-gene family, and reads lacking a unique V-gene family were excluded. To address suspected cross-contamination and a sequencing artifact, a later analysis removed roughly 580 highly shared, low-generation-probability nucleotide sequences. For each public chain, a later analysis derived a clonal expansion index from normalized ranks of inferred template counts within each repertoire. A later analysis computed generation probabilities with a VDJ recombination model fitted to out-of-frame rearrangements, and checked the results against IGoR. In a later analysis, TCR-TCR, TCR-HLA and TCR-CMV co-occurrence was scored with hypergeometric tests, and a repertoire-size bias correction was applied to TCR pairs. A later analysis estimated false discovery rates by permuting HLA or CMV assignments 20 times. In a later analysis, co-occurring TCRs were grouped using DBSCAN, and TCRdist sequence similarity was added for clustering within HLA-allele-positive subsets. Repertoires with fewer than 30,000 or more than 120,000 public chains, plus five repertoires with anomalous nucleotide sharing, were excluded from co-occurrence clustering. This is the immuneACCESS table as TCRdb keeps it, with only in-frame sequences that have V and J called. A part of the clones is gone; compared with another copy, unresolved V genes explain less than half, and the rest is unexplained. V, J and clone size derive from that table, while D and trimming were established from the DNA sequence. The sample includes 90,000 to 150,000 clones, with around three quarters observed a single time. The ten largest clones capture roughly 9.8% of the sample.

From the cysteine through the phenylalanine, the CDR3 covers 16 amino acids. Here the CDR3 DNA is all that survives: 48 bases in frame from base 1. CDR1 and CDR2 are drawn from the germline V gene: SGHRS, YFSETQ. Between the V and J ends, shortened by 0 bases and 2 bases respectively, the junction contains 15 bases. The investigation overall reported the following: Compared with equally common non-associated chains, HLA-associated TCR beta chains in a later analysis were more clonally expanded and had lower generation probabilities. A total of 150 to 200 TCR beta chains were listed by the study as associated with cytomegalovirus. A later genetic analysis associated a missense DCLRE1C variant with V-gene and J-gene trimming of TCR beta chains, and an independent cohort replicated the association. The presence/absence analyses assumed that sequencing depth was roughly uniform across donors, and that assumption may not be true. Cytomegalovirus status was reported to be diagnosed by the classifier with high specificity and sensitivity in both the original and validation cohorts. A later analysis found that TCR association rates varied across HLA loci, with DRB1 alleles showing the most associated TCRs and HLA-C alleles the fewest. In a later analysis, most CMV-associated TCR beta chains were found to appear HLA-restricted, with HLA associations seemingly driven largely by CMV exposure. Specific HLA alleles were associated with 15,000 to 20,000 TCR beta sequences at a false discovery rate of 0.05 in a later analysis. When HLA alleles, especially DR and DQ, strongly co-occurred, attributing TCR associations to individual alleles was difficult. The sequencing pipeline was judged likely to have produced a cluster of highly shared sequence variants as a technical artifact. The only immune exposure information available for the cohort was CMV serostatus. Across donors, most TCR sequences were observed very rarely, whereas some public TCRs were present in many individuals. In an earlier analysis of fewer than 750 of the donors, most TCR beta V segments were observed in productive rearrangements about 87% or about 30% of the time, broadly matching IMGT annotations. A further reported finding was that TCR beta sequences accurately predicted the HLA-A and HLA-B alleles for most subjects in the first cohort. Linkage disequilibrium might explain the correlated functional status among segregating V segments, but an unknown experimental factor could not be ruled out. Because HLA typing was unavailable for some donors at each locus, only the typed subset was used in association tests. In a later analysis, several top co-occurrence clusters were reported to appear linked to parvovirus B19, influenza, CMV and Epstein-Barr virus. A few of the identified cytomegalovirus-associated TCR beta chains were confirmed in vitro to be specific for cytomegalovirus antigens. The 87-base-pair reads could not distinguish some IMGT-functional V segments, including TRBV6-2 and TRBV6-3, so those segments were excluded. A later genetic analysis reported fewer N-insertions in productive TCRs among donors in an Asian-associated ancestry cluster than the roughly 700-donor mean. The authors suggested that the approach could potentially be generalized to other disease states and immunological phenotypes. The earlier analysis of 450 to 700 of the donors excluded 15 to 20 rarely observed V segments, including chromosome 9 orphons, because counts were too low. The cohort was sequenced for TCR beta chains only, and without alpha or paired-chain data the features that could be detected were limited.

This clone was found a few times. The antigen it recognizes is unknown. No qualities accompany the bases; no much larger clone lies one base away. The source of this sequence is a man aged 35 to 55 in good health and CMV-seropositive. The chain joins TRBV5-1 to TRBJ2-7; the D gene is possibly TRBD1, with 6 bases matching. Sequenced sample: PBMCs. The CDR3 in this case is CASSLVGTHDTYEQYF. The bases read TGCGCCAGCAGCTTGGTTGGGACACATGATACCTACGAGCAGTACTTC.